The next 22 T cell receptor beta chains were all read from a single sample in a study of metastatic and nonmetastatic thyroid tumors. MiXCR re-clonotyped the PCR reads for TCRdb. The sample yields roughly 53,000 clones, approximately 22% seen once. All patients reached thyroid surgery having received no treatment beforehand. The sample was blood. These receptors were obtained from a female donor with papillary thyroid cancer or a benign thyroid nodule (not recorded which). Some clones in this sample may be carry-over from other donors' samples.

This clone was seen many times. The V gene is TRBV5-6, the J gene TRBJ2-7; D possibly corresponds to TRBD2 (6 bases). CDR1 and CDR2 from the germline V gene are SGHDT and YYEEEE. CDR3 size: 13 residues. Between the trimmed V and J ends, which lost 4 bases and 1 base, there was a span of 9 bases. The CDR3 is CASSPGRSYEQYF. CDR3 sequence (DNA): TGTGCCAGCAGCCCGGGGAGGTCCTACGAGCAGTACTTC.

The gene calls are TRBV18 and TRBJ2-3; D ambiguous. Trimming took off 1 base at V and 2 bases at J, with 13 bases between the two ends. The CDR3 runs 16 residues. CDR1 and CDR2 from the germline V gene are KGHSH and LQKENI. CDR3 sequence: CASSPRSQAYTDTQYF. For the CDR3, the DNA is TGTGCCAGCTCACCACGGTCGCAGGCTTACACAGATACGCAGTATTTT.

This clone was recorded at least ten times. This chain uses TRBV6-1 with TRBJ2-7, with D possibly matching TRBD1 (6 bases). The CDR3 length is 14 residues. Germline CDR1 is MNHNS and CDR2 is SASEGT. V dropped 5 bases and J dropped 3 bases, with 14 bases sitting between them. CDR3 loop: CASSHTGQLYEQYF. For the CDR3, the DNA is TGTGCCAGCAGTCATACAGGGCAGCTCTACGAGCAGTACTTC.

The CDR3 loop is CASSERPGQNQPQHF. CDR3 DNA sequence: TGTGCCAGCAGCGAGCGACCGGGACAGAATCAGCCCCAGCATTTT. This chain connects TRBV11-2 to TRBJ1-5; 7 nucleotides line up with TRBD1. This CDR3 is 15 amino acids long. Losses at the gene ends were 5 bases for V and 4 bases for J; bases not matched to a gene: 8. The germline CDR1 and CDR2 sequences are SGHAT and FQNNGV.

This clone was observed at least ten times. V usage is TRBV4-2 and J usage is TRBJ1-1; 7 nucleotides agree with TRBD1. The CDR3 sequence is 20 residues long. Germline V gives CDR1 LGHNA, CDR2 YNFKEQ. With V trimmed by 4 bases and J by 1 base, 21 bases remained unmatched. The CDR3 sequence: CASSLDNYGRQGYGNTEAFF. The CDR3 DNA is TGTGCCAGCAGCCTCGACAACTACGGCCGACAGGGCTATGGGAACACTGAAGCTTTCTTT.

This clone was found many times. The chain uses TRBV13 and TRBJ2-1; 13 positions match TRBD2. The CDR3 runs 17 residues. J gave up 0 bases and V 2 bases, and 1 base lay outside the gene matches. CDR1 and CDR2 (germline): PRHDT, FYEKMQ (reference sequence). This chain's CDR3 is CASSLRTSGSSYNEQFF. CDR3 in DNA: TGTGCCAGCAGCTTAAGGACTAGCGGGAGCTCCTACAATGAGCAGTTCTTC.

About this clone: The junction differs from germline at one of its ends, possibly a read error. The CDR3 sequence: CASSSETASYEHYF. CDR3 coding DNA: TGCGCCAGCAGCTCCGAGACAGCTTCCTACGAGCATTATTTC. This chain connects TRBV5-1 to TRBJ2-7, with D perhaps TRBD1 (5 bases). Germline loops: CDR1 SGHRS, CDR2 YFSETQ. This CDR3 contains 14 residues.

This clone has at least ten counts. The rearrangement joins TRBV6-1 to TRBJ2-3; possibly TRBD2 for D (5 bases). This CDR3 is built from 15 residues. With 4 bases removed from V and 3 bases from J, the gap between germline ends came to 14 bases. CDR1 and CDR2 from the germline V gene are MNHNS and SASEGT. CDR3 region: CASSGLGLNTDTQYF. Written as DNA, the CDR3 is TGTGCCAGCAGTGGTTTAGGACTGAATACAGATACGCAGTATTTT.

The table lists this clone with many counts. V gene TRBV10-3 combines with J gene TRBJ2-6, with 13 bases that match TRBD2. Looked up from germline, CDR1 is ENHRY and CDR2 is SYGVKD. Trimming removed 4 bases from V and 4 bases from J; junction bases left unmatched: 10. CDR3 length equals 19 residues. The CDR3, as DNA: TGTGCCATCAGTGGGTGGGGGACTAGCGGGAATCCCGGGGCCAACGTCCTGACTTTC. This codes for CAISGWGTSGNPGANVLTF.

With respect to this clone: Mismatch with germline at one junction end may stem from a read error. The rearrangement joins TRBV6-1 to TRBJ2-1; D remains ambiguous. This CDR3 region has 12 residues. CDR1 is MNHNS, CDR2 SASEGT, per germline. CDR3 coding DNA: TGTGCCACTATGACTGGAGCGAATGAGCAGGTCTTC. It is translated as CATMTGANEQVF.

This clone was observed many times. The rearrangement joins TRBV5-1 to TRBJ1-6; D call uncertain. The CDR3 consists of 14 residues. Germline CDR1 reads SGHRS; CDR2 reads YFSETQ. V was cut by 5 bases and J by 7 bases, with 13 bases left in between. The CDR3: CASSSTADNSPLHF. CDR3 nucleotides: TGCGCCAGCAGTTCAACGGCAGACAATTCACCCCTCCACTTT.

J is TRBJ2-5 and V is TRBV19; D is unresolved. The germline V gene encodes CDR1 LNHDA and CDR2 SQIVND (reference sequence). The V end lost 4 bases, the J end lost 8 bases, and 17 bases lay between the germline ends. The CDR3 consists of 14 residues. DNA of the CDR3: TGTGCCAGTAGTACACTATCTTCCGGAGATACCCAGTACTTC. It codes for CASSTLSSGDTQYF.

This clone showed up many times. The chain uses TRBV7-9 and TRBJ1-1; D call uncertain. Deletions cut 5 bases from V and 1 base from J, with 11 bases between. This CDR3 comprises 14 residues. Germline V gene data show CDR1 as SEHNR and CDR2 as FQNEAQ (reference sequence). This CDR3 reads CASSIRPQNTEAFF. The CDR3 DNA sequence: TGTGCCAGCAGCATTAGGCCGCAGAACACTGAAGCTTTCTTT.

This clone was detected many times. The V and J genes are TRBV10-1 and TRBJ2-7; TRBD2 aligns across 8 bases. The CDR3 extends over 12 amino acids. V was pared by 3 bases and J by 6 bases, with 1 base of the junction left unmatched. Germline CDR1 reads WNHNN; CDR2 reads SYGVQD (reference sequence). CDR3 protein: CASSDGGGEQYF. The CDR3 nucleotides read TGCGCCAGCAGTGACGGGGGGGGCGAGCAGTACTTC.

Comments on this clone: Possible read error: a much larger clone is one base away. The sample contains more than one DNA sequence encoding this CDR3. This rearrangement joins TRBV12-3 or TRBV12-4 to TRBJ1-1; D is possibly TRBD1 (6 bases). The CDR3 totals 12 residues. The chain's CDR3 is CASSLVGGEAFF. In DNA, the CDR3 is TGTGCCAGCAGCTTAGTGGGGGGCGAAGCTTTCTTT.

There are a few counts of this clone. A much bigger clone sits one base away, suggesting this may be a read error. The chain recombines TRBV25-1 with TRBJ2-4, with TRBD2 identical over 11 bases. The CDR3 length is 16 residues. Looked up from germline, CDR1 is MGHDK and CDR2 is SYGVNS. In DNA form, the CDR3 reads TGTGTCAGCAGTGCGAGTAGCGGGGGGGGTAGGGACATTCAGTACTTC. Protein sequence: CVSSASSGGGRDIQYF.

This clone was observed at least ten times. V is TRBV25-1 and J is TRBJ2-1, with D hard to call. Trimming took off 2 bases at V and 5 bases at J, with 1 base between the two ends. The V gene's germline CDR1 is MGHDK and CDR2 SYGVNS. The CDR3 totals 11 residues. The CDR3 loop is CASSEHNEQFF. CDR3 in DNA: TGTGCCAGCAGTGAACACAATGAGCAGTTCTTC.

Ten or more counts support this clone. This chain links TRBV27 with TRBJ2-1; D remains ambiguous. This CDR3 has 13 amino acids. Germline lookup yields CDR1 MNHEY and CDR2 SMNVEV (reference sequence). Between the trimmed V and J ends, which lost 4 bases and 6 bases, there was a span of 10 bases. CDR3 DNA: TGTGCCAGCAGTTCCGAGACGAGCAATGAGCAGTTCTTC. Translating gives CASSSETSNEQFF.

About this clone itself: A read error may account for a junction end that differs from germline. Other DNA sequences in this sample translate to the same CDR3. J is TRBJ2-3 and V is TRBV11-2, with D perhaps matching TRBD1 (5 bases). This CDR3 has 15 amino acids. Germline V CDR1 and CDR2: SGHAT, FQNNGV. This chain's CDR3 is CASSLEGWGTDTQYF. CDR3 DNA sequence: TGTGCCAGCAGCTTAGAGGGTTGGGGCACGGATACGCAATATTTT.

This clone was counted many times. The V and J genes are TRBV28 and TRBJ2-3; 8 positions agree with TRBD2. V lost 7 bases, J lost 3 bases, and 9 bases stayed unmatched. CDR1 and CDR2 from the germline V gene are MDHEN and SYDVKM. The CDR3 is 15 amino acids. The CDR3 coding sequence is TGTGCCAGCAATGATGTAAGCGGGAGTACAGATACGCAGTATTTT. Translating it yields CASNDVSGSTDTQYF.

To note about this clone: A much larger clone is a single base away; this may be a read error. CDR3 nucleotides: TGCACCAGCAGCTTGGGATCTAGAGAGACCCAGTACTTC. This encodes CTSSLGSRETQYF. The rearrangement uses TRBV5-1 and TRBJ2-5; D unclear. CDR1 SGHRS and CDR2 YFSETQ come from the germline V gene. This CDR3 contains 13 residues. Variable domain in full (rest from reference TRBV5-1 and TRBJ2-5): KAGVTQTPRYLIKTRGQQVTLSCSPISGHRSVSWYQQTPGQGLQFLFEYFSETQRNKGNFPGRFSGRQFSNSRSEMNVSTLELGDSALYLCTSSLGSRETQYFGPGTRLLVL.

The table lists this clone with many counts. V usage is TRBV27 and J usage is TRBJ1-2; TRBD1 matches 9 bases. Germline CDR1 reads MNHEY; CDR2 reads SMNVEV (reference sequence). The junction had 10 bases not matched to a gene; V was cut back by 6 bases and J by 8 bases. CDR3 length: 14 amino acids. CDR3 amino acids: CASSHPTGGGGYTF. As DNA, the CDR3 is TGTGCCAGCAGCCACCCGACAGGGGGGGGGGGCTACACCTTC.